The source of this TCR beta chain is a study of cytomegalovirus exposure and HLA in healthy donors (dated by TCRdb to about 2017). For the wider study: According to an earlier analysis of 587 of the donors, 200 million or so T cells yielded 90 million to 140 million unique TCR beta sequences and roughly 280 Gb of sequence data. Approximately 310 gigabases of sequencing data and approximately 84 million unique TCR sequences were included in an early release covering 550 to 800 HLA-typed donors. Of the roughly 400 genotyped donors, 70% to 90% were placed in the genetic ancestry cluster associated with self-reported Caucasian donors. The study aimed to test whether cataloging public T cell receptors could reveal signatures of past pathogen exposure. The study profiled the T cell repertoires of 550 to 700 subjects by immunosequencing and related them to cytomegalovirus serostatus. Besides the first cohort of under 700 subjects, a separate validation cohort made up of 120 different subjects was used. To predict cytomegalovirus infection status, the study brought together high-throughput TCR immunosequencing, statistical association of individual TCRs with disease status, and machine learning. In a later analysis, previously published TCR beta repertoires from about 640 donors were re-analyzed and high-resolution HLA genotyping was added so that TCR occurrence patterns could be studied. Rather than drawing on any new phenotypic data, the later analysis identified candidate immune exposures from TCR beta sequences and the way those sequences occurred across donors. An earlier analysis of 587 of the donors used high-throughput TCR beta sequencing to judge whether each TCR beta V gene segment behaved as functional or pseudogenic. Donor age, sex, ethnicity and CMV serostatus were compiled together with the repertoire data. A later genetic analysis took genome-wide SNP genotypes for 398 of the 666 donors and used that subset as a discovery cohort. Every discovery cohort repertoire had been produced on one sequencing platform. Both class I and class II loci were covered by HLA typing, at four-digit resolution. The number of typed donors differed by locus: 629-630 for A, B, C, DRB1 and DQB1; 522 for DQA1; 606 for DPA1; and roughly 470 for DPB1. Because of strong linkage in the cohort, roughly five DR-DQ haplotypes were treated as single units for association and clustering. Among about 360 genotyped donors of the cohort, an average of approximately 230,000 unique TCR beta nucleotide sequences were sequenced per donor, roughly 18% of them non-productive.

The cohort was made up of roughly 670 healthy bone marrow donors. At the time of sampling, all cohort members were nominally healthy, though unrecorded immune exposures were likely present. The donor tested CMV seronegative and was one of the 352 seronegative cohort members. A peripheral blood sample was provided by each donor, and peripheral blood mononuclear cells were used for TCR beta sequencing. Genomic DNA was extracted from the blood cell samples with the Qiagen DNeasy Blood Extraction Kit. Comments on this clone: Its antigen remains unidentified. Qualities for individual bases were not recorded, and no much larger clone is one base off.

The germline V gene encodes CDR1 SGHRS and CDR2 YFSETQ. Measured from the cysteine to the phenylalanine, the CDR3 is 14 residues long. Just CDR3 DNA is preserved here, 42 bases in frame from base 1. Relative to germline, V is missing 4 bases and J is missing 4 bases, with 3 bases of the junction outside any gene match. Libraries were made using the immunoSEQ multiplex PCR assay. For the multiplex PCR, a mixture combining 60 forward primers for TCR Vbeta segments and 13 reverse primers for TCR Jbeta segments was used. Amplification of the CDR3 region of rearranged TCR beta genes was performed with a multiplex PCR assay on genomic DNA. On the Illumina HiSeq System, the amplified TCR beta libraries were sequenced as 87-base-pair reads. The published analysis was carried out like this. A later analysis tallied approximately 87 million unique TCR beta chains across the 650 to 750 repertoires, and roughly 11 million of those chains were shared by two or more donors. A nearest-neighbor algorithm error-corrected the raw reads and collapsed the reads into unique sequences, merging closely related sequences to remove PCR and sequencing errors. V, D and J gene segments were assigned by aligning CDR3 sequences to IMGT reference sequences. For a sequence to be retained, a match of at least six nucleotides to both a V gene segment and a J gene segment was required. A rearrangement was called productive if the CDR3 had no stop codons and remained in frame with V and J, and every other rearrangement was called non-productive. Following IMGT convention, CDR3 was defined as the stretch from the second conserved V-encoded cysteine to the conserved J-encoded phenylalanine. Sequences without an unambiguous match to a single V gene segment were excluded from the earlier analysis of several hundred of the donors. In an earlier analysis of several hundred of the donors, V segments were called functional above 56.7% productive rearrangements and were called segregating when the between-donor standard deviation exceeded 5%. A statistical classification framework was developed to diagnose cytomegalovirus status using the catalog of TCR beta chain sequences. In a later analysis, TCR nucleotide sequences were compared against IMGT/GENE-DB human TR gene sequences so that V and J genes could be assigned. Using the TCRdist pipeline, a later analysis assigned CDR3 sequences along with most-parsimonious VDJ recombination scenarios. In a later analysis, every TCR beta chain was defined by the combination of its CDR3 amino acid sequence and its V-gene family, and reads without a unique V-gene family were dropped. To address suspected cross-contamination and a sequencing artifact, a later analysis removed a few hundred highly shared, low-generation-probability nucleotide sequences. In a later analysis, a clonal expansion index was calculated for each public chain from normalized within-repertoire ranks of inferred template counts. A later analysis computed generation probabilities with a VDJ recombination model fitted to out-of-frame rearrangements, and checked the results against IGoR. In a later analysis, hypergeometric tests were used to score TCR-TCR, TCR-HLA and TCR-CMV co-occurrence, with a repertoire-size bias correction applied to TCR pairs. A later analysis estimated false discovery rates by permuting HLA or CMV assignments 20 times. In a later analysis, co-occurring TCRs were grouped using DBSCAN, and TCRdist sequence similarity was added for clustering within HLA-allele-positive subsets. Repertoires with fewer than 30,000 or more than 120,000 public chains were left out of co-occurrence clustering, as were a handful of repertoires with anomalous nucleotide sharing. TCRdb provides this immuneACCESS table in a form limited to in-frame rearrangements. Some clones are lacking; in checked studies, under half of them reflect an unresolved V gene, and why the rest are absent is not known. That table gives V, J and clone size, and the DNA gave D and trimming. The sample table records 85,000 to 100,000 clones; around 64% of these occur just once. Roughly 3.2% of the sample belongs to the ten largest clones.

Results the study describes overall, beyond this receptor: Several of the top co-occurrence clusters appeared to be linked to parvovirus B19, influenza, CMV and Epstein-Barr virus, according to a later analysis. This cohort had only TCR beta chains sequenced, and the lack of alpha or paired-chain data limited which features could be detected. Because counts were too low, some 16 rarely observed V segments, including chromosome 9 orphons, were excluded from the earlier analysis of 587 of the donors. In a later analysis, TCR association rates were found to vary across HLA loci, with the most associated TCRs seen for DRB1 alleles and the fewest for HLA-C alleles. A few of the identified cytomegalovirus-associated TCR beta chains were confirmed in vitro to be specific for cytomegalovirus antigens. Because some donors lacked HLA typing at each locus, the association tests relied only on the typed subset. In both the original and validation cohorts, the classifier was reported to diagnose cytomegalovirus status with high specificity and sensitivity. Some IMGT-functional V segments, including TRBV6-2 and TRBV6-3, could not be told apart with the 87-base-pair reads, so those segments were excluded. An earlier analysis of approximately 570 of the donors showed that most TCR beta V segments appeared in productive rearrangements either about 87% or about 30% of the time, which broadly matched IMGT annotations. In a later analysis, most CMV-associated TCR beta chains were found to appear HLA-restricted, with HLA associations seemingly driven largely by CMV exposure. In a later analysis, some 17,000 TCR beta sequences were associated with specific HLA alleles at a false discovery rate of 0.05. Assigning TCR associations to individual alleles was difficult when HLA alleles, especially DR and DQ, strongly co-occurred. A cluster of highly shared sequence variants was judged likely to represent a technical artifact of the sequencing pipeline. A later analysis found that HLA-associated TCR beta chains were more clonally expanded and had lower generation probabilities than equally common non-associated chains. According to the authors, the approach could potentially be generalized to other disease states and immunological phenotypes. In a later genetic analysis, fewer N-insertions in productive TCRs were reported among donors in an Asian-associated ancestry cluster than the roughly 700-donor mean. V-gene and J-gene trimming of TCR beta chains was associated with a missense DCLRE1C variant in a later genetic analysis, and the association was replicated in an independent cohort. While some public TCRs were present in many individuals, most TCR sequences turned up only very rarely across donors. CMV serostatus was the only immune exposure information available for the cohort. Roughly uniform sequencing depth across donors was assumed in presence/absence analyses, although this assumption may not hold. Correlated functional status among segregating V segments might reflect linkage disequilibrium, but an unknown experimental factor could not be ruled out. The study gave a list of over 150 TCR beta chains associated with cytomegalovirus. A further reported finding was that TCR beta sequences accurately predicted the HLA-A and HLA-B alleles for most subjects in the first cohort.

The sequenced sample consisted of PBMCs. Here the chain combines TRBV5-1 and TRBJ1-5; a stretch of 9 junction bases matches TRBD1. This receptor was obtained from a man in his sixties in good health and CMV-seronegative. The bases read TGCGCCAGCAGCCCGGGACAGGGTAATCAGCCCCAGCATTTT. Protein translation: CASSPGQGNQPQHF.